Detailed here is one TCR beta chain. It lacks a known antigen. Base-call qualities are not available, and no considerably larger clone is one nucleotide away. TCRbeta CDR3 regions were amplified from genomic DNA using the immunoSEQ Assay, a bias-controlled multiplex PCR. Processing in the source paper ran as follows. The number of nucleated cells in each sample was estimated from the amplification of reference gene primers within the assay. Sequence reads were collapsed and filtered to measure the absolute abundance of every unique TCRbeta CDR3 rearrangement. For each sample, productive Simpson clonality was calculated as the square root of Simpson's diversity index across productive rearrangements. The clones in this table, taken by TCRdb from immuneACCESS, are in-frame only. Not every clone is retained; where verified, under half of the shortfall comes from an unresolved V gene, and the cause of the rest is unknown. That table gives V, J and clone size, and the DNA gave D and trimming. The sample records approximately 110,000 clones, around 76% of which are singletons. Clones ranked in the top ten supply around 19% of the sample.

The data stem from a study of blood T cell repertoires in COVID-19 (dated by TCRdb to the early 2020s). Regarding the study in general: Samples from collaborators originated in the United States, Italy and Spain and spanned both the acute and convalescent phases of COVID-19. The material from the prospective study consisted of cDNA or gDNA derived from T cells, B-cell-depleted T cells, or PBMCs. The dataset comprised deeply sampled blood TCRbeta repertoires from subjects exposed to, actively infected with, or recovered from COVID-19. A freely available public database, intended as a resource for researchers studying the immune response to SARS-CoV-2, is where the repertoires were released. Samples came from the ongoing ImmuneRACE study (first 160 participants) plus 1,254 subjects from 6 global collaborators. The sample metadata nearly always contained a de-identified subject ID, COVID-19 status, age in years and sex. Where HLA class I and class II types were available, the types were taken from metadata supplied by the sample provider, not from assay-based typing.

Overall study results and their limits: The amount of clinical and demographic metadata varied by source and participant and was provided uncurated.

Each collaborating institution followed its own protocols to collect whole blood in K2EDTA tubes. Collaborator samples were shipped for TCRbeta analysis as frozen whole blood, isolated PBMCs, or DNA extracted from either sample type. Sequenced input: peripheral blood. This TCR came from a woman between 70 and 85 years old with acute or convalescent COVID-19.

The DNA sequence is as follows: TGTGCCAGCAGTGAAGTCGGGGTAGGGTTCTCTGAAGCTTTCTTT. The encoded protein is CASSEVGVGFSEAFF. The chain couples TRBV2 to TRBJ1-1; no D segment can be confidently identified. Via the germline V gene, CDR1 is SNHLY and CDR2 FYNNEI. Including the terminal cysteine and phenylalanine, the CDR3 comprises 15 residues. The read is trimmed to its CDR3 DNA, 45 bases read in frame from base 1. At the junction V is shortened by 1 base and J by 6 bases, with 15 bases in between.